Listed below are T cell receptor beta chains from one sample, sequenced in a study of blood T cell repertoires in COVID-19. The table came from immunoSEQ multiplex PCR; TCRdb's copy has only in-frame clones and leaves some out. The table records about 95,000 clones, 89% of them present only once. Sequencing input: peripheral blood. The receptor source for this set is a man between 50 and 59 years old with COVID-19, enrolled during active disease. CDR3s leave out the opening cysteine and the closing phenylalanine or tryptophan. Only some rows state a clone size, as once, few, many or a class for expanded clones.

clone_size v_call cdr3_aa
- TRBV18 ASSPPVPSLNTEAF
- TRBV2 ASSEPPRASIQPQH
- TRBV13 ASSPDSISSYEQY
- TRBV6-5 ASRSQGYNSPLH
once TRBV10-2 ASSERIRTSTTGELF
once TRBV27 ASSSPGQYEQY
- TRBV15 ATSRDPGLSGNTIY
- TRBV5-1 ASSLAGGEGSYNEQF
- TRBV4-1 ASSQEPSGGAHTQY
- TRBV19 ASSIYLSANTGELF
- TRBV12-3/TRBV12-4 ASRRGVGYGYT
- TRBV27 ASSLGGKLF
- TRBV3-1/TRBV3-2 ASSNTGANTEAF
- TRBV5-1 ASSLSRNEQY
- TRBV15 ATSTSGGYNEQF
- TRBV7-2 ASSVFSYEQY
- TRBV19 ASTLRGQGINEQF
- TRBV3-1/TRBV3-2 ASSPSRVGGEETQY
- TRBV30 AWTLGQHDYGYT
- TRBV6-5 ASSVDRAYQPQH
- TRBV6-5 ASSSTSGPPVGQY
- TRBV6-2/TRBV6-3 ASSSVTGNSPLH